The 14 T cell receptor beta chains in this list originate from one sample, sequenced in a study of blood T cell repertoires in COVID-19. Sequencing was performed with immunoSEQ multiplex PCR; in TCRdb, only in-frame clones are kept and a portion is missing. Here the sample spans 120,000 or so clones, around four fifths being singletons. The sequencing sample was made of peripheral blood. The receptors were sampled from a man aged 60-69 years with acute or convalescent COVID-19.

The J gene is TRBJ2-7, the V gene TRBV28; TRBD2 is a possible D gene (6 bases). Germline V lookup: CDR1 MDHEN, CDR2 SYDVKM. Trimming cost V 7 bases and J 9 bases, with 16 bases left between them. There are 12 residues in the CDR3. The DNA for the CDR3 is TGTGCCAGCAACAAGGGGACTTCAGGGCAGTACTTC. Residues: CASNKGTSGQYF.

V usage is TRBV6-5 and J usage is TRBJ1-2, with TRBD1 as a possible D gene (5 bases). The CDR3 has 11 residues. Germline loops: CDR1 MNHEY, CDR2 SVGAGI. With 11 bases removed from V and 4 bases from J, the gap between germline ends came to 11 bases. CDR3 sequence reads: CACGASYGYTF. The CDR3 nucleotides are TGTGCCTGCGGGGCTAGCTATGGCTACACCTTC.

The gene calls are TRBV7-8 and TRBJ2-3; 9 bases are shared with TRBD2. The CDR3 has 15 amino acids. Trimming at V came to 2 bases and at J to 1 base, leaving 1 base not matched to a gene. Germline CDR1 reads SGHVS; CDR2 reads FQNEAQ. CDR3 region: CASSLIAGGTDTQYF. The DNA of the CDR3 is TGTGCCAGCAGCTTAATAGCGGGGGGCACAGATACGCAGTATTTT. The full variable domain, with the rest looked up from reference TRBV7-8 and TRBJ2-3, is GAGVSQSPRYKVAKRGQDVALRCDPISGHVSLFWYQQALGQGPEFLTYFQNEAQLDKSGLPSDRFFAERPEGSVSTLKIQRTQQEDSAVYLCASSLIAGGTDTQYFGPGTRLTVL.

The chain's CDR3 is CASTRIAGYEQYF. For the CDR3, the DNA is TGTGCCAGCACTAGGATAGCTGGATACGAGCAGTACTTC. The J gene is TRBJ2-7, the V gene TRBV2; D unclear. From germline, CDR1 is SNHLY and CDR2 FYNNEI. The CDR3 consists of 13 residues. V lost 7 bases, J lost 4 bases, and 14 bases lay in between.

The sample holds one count of this clone. The V call is TRBV9, the J call TRBJ2-5; 8 nucleotides line up with TRBD2. The CDR3 length is 16 residues. Germline V gene data show CDR1 as SGDLS and CDR2 as YYNGEE. Losses at the gene ends were 0 bases for V and 4 bases for J; bases not matched to a gene: 8. CDR3 sequence (DNA): TGTGCCAGCAGCGTAGGTACTAGCGGCCTCGGAGAGACCCAGTACTTC. It translates to CASSVGTSGLGETQYF.

V is TRBV29-1 and J is TRBJ1-2; TRBD1 matches at 9 bases. V gave up 5 bases and J gave up 6 bases; unmatched junction bases: 4. The CDR3 spans 12 residues. Germline-derived CDR1 and CDR2 are SQVTM and ANQGSEA. Written as DNA, the CDR3 is TGCAGCGTTAACAGGGGGCTGGATGGCTACACCTTC. This gives the protein CSVNRGLDGYTF.

The CDR3 loop reads CASSLSGAAGNTIYF. The CDR3 DNA reads as TGTGCCAGCAGTTTATCGGGGGCGGCCGGAAACACCATATATTTT. This rearrangement joins TRBV27 to TRBJ1-3; D may be TRBD1 (6 bases). Trimming took 0 bases from V and 4 from J, leaving 10 bases between them. Per the germline V gene, CDR1 is MNHEY and CDR2 is SMNVEV (reference sequence). The CDR3 is made up of 15 amino acids.

This clone was recorded once. This chain joins TRBV10-2 and TRBJ2-1; 7 bases align to TRBD2. With 2 bases clipped from V and 5 bases from J, the junction kept 12 bases outside the gene matches. The CDR3 totals 17 residues. Germline V CDR1 and CDR2: WSHSY, SAAADI. This chain's CDR3 is CASSERGWAGEDNEQFF. The CDR3 nucleotides read TGCGCCAGCAGTGAGAGAGGATGGGCGGGAGAGGACAATGAGCAGTTCTTC.

The chain recombines TRBV24-1 with TRBJ2-7, with TRBD1 matching over 7 bases. The V and J ends lost 3 bases and 4 bases, in that order; junction bases with no gene match: 2. Germline V gene lookup returns CDR1 KGHDR and CDR2 SFDVKD. The length of the CDR3 is 13 residues. As DNA, the CDR3 is TGTGCCACCAGTGATAGCAGGGGGTACGAGCAGTACTTC. Translating it yields CATSDSRGYEQYF.

The chain combines TRBV6-6 with TRBJ1-2; 7 bases fit TRBD1. From germline, CDR1 is MNHNY and CDR2 SVGAGI (reference sequence). This CDR3 region has 16 residues. The V gene end was trimmed by 6 bases and the J gene end by 2 bases; junction bases not matched to a gene: 12. The CDR3 DNA reads as TGTGCCAGCAGGCCAATCTCGGGACAGATCAACTATGGCTACACCTTC. Its protein is CASRPISGQINYGYTF.

To note about this clone: The same CDR3 can be traced to other DNA sequences in this sample. The rearrangement joins TRBV3-1 (or the pseudogene TRBV3-2) to TRBJ1-1; D call uncertain. Germline V gene data show CDR1 as LGHDT and CDR2 as YNNKEL (reference sequence). V was trimmed by 1 base and J by 8 bases, leaving 11 bases between them. This CDR3 region has 13 residues. The CDR3 is CASSQGAGSEAFF. CDR3 nucleotide sequence: TGTGCCAGCAGCCAAGGGGCTGGCTCCGAAGCTTTCTTT.

The V call is TRBV27, the J call TRBJ2-2, with 9 bases that match TRBD2. The V gene end was trimmed by 7 bases and the J gene end by 7 bases; junction bases not matched to a gene: 16. Per the germline V gene, CDR1 is MNHEY and CDR2 is SMNVEV (reference sequence). The CDR3 covers 17 residues. The CDR3: CASNPGGRALVNGELFF. The DNA of the CDR3 is TGTGCCAGCAATCCGGGCGGGAGGGCCCTCGTTAACGGGGAGCTGTTTTTT.

The chain recombines TRBV5-1 with TRBJ1-4, with 10 bases that match TRBD1. CDR3 length equals 13 residues. Germline V gene lookup returns CDR1 SGHRS and CDR2 YFSETQ. The V and J ends lost 7 bases and 8 bases, in that order; junction bases with no gene match: 5. CDR3 region: CASSTGGGEKLFF. CDR3 in DNA: TGCGCCAGCTCGACAGGGGGCGGAGAAAAACTGTTTTTT.

This clone was seen only a few times. The genes are TRBV12-3 or TRBV12-4 and TRBJ1-1; TRBD1 is a possible D gene (6 bases). This CDR3 has 13 amino acids. V gave up 6 bases and J gave up 4 bases, with 12 bases separating them. The DNA of the CDR3 is TGTGCCAGCAGGAAGGGGGGGAGCACTGAAGCTTTCTTT. Translation: CASRKGGSTEAFF.